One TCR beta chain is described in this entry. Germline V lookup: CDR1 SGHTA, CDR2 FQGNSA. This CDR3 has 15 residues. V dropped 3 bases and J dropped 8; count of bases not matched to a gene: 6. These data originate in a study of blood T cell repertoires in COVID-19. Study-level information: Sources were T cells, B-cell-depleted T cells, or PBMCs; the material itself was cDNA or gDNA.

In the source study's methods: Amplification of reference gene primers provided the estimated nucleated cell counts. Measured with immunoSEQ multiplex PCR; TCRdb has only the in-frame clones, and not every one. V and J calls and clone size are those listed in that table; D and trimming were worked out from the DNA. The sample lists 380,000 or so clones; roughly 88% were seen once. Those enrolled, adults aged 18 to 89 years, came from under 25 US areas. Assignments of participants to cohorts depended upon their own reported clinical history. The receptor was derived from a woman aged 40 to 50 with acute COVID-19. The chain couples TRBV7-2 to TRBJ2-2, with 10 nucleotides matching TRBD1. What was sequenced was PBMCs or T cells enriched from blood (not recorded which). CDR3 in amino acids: CASSLAGTGVGELFF. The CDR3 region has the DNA TGTGCCAGCAGCTTGGCCGGGACAGGGGTAGGGGAGCTGTTTTTT.